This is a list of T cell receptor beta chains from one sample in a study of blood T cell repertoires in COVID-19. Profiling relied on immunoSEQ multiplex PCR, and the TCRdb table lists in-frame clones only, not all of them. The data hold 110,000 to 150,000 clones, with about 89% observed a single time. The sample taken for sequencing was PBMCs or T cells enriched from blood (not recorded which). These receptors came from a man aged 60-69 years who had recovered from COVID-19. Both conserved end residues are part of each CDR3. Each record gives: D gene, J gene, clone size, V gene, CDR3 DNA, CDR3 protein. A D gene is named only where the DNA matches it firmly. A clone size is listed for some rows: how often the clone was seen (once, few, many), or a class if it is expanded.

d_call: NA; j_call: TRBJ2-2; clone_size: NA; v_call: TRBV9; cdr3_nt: TGTGCCAGCGGGGGGGCCGACACCGGGGAGCTGTTTTTT; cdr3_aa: CASGGADTGELFF
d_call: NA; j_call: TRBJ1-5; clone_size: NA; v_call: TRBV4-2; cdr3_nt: TGTGCCAGCAGCCAGCAGTCCGGACTGAGCAATCAGCCCCAGCATTTT; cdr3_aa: CASSQQSGLSNQPQHF
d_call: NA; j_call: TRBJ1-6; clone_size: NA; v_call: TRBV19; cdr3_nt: TGTGCCACCAACTACAGGGAACATTCACCCCTCCACTTT; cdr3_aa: CATNYREHSPLHF
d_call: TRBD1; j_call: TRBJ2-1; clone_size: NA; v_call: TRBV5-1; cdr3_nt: TGCGCCAGCAGCGTCGCCGGGACAGGTTTATCCAATGAGCAGTTCTTC; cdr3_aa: CASSVAGTGLSNEQFF
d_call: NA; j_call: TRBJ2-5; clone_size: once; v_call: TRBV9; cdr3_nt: TGTGCCAGCAGCGCCAGACAGCAAGAGACCCAGTACTTC; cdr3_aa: CASSARQQETQYF
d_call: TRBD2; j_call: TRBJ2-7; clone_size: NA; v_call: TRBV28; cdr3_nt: TGTGCCAGCAGTTTATTCAGGGTAGCGGGCGAGCAGTACTTC; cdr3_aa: CASSLFRVAGEQYF
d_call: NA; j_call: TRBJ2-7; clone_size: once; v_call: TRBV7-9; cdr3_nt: TGTGCCACCATGACTGCCTACGAGCAGTACTTC; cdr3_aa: CATMTAYEQYF
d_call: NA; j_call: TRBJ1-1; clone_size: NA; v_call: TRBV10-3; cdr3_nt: TGTGCCATCAGTAATACACCGAACACTGAAGCTTTCTTT; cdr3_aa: CAISNTPNTEAFF
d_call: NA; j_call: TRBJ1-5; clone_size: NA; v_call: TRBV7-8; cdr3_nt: TGTGCCAGCAGCTTATGGGGGGATCAGCCCCAGCATTTT; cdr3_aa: CASSLWGDQPQHF
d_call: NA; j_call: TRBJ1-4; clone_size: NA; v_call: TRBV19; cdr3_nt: TGTGCCAGTAGTATGGGCCTGGGGCAACTGTTTTTT; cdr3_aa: CASSMGLGQLFF
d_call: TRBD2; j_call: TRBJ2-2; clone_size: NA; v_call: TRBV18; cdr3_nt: TGTGCCAGCTCACGGACTAGCGGGAGCATCGCAGGCGGGGAGCTGTTTTTT; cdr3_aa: CASSRTSGSIAGGELFF
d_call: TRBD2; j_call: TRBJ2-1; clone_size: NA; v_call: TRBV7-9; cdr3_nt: TGTGCCAGCAGCTTAGTTGGCGGGAGGAGTGAGCAGTTCTTC; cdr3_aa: CASSLVGGRSEQFF
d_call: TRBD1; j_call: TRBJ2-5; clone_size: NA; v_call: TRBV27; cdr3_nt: TGTGCCAGCAGTTTGAGGGACAGGTATCAAGAGACCCAGTACTTC; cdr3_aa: CASSLRDRYQETQYF
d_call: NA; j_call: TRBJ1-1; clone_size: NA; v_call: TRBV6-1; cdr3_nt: TGTGCCAGCAGTAGACCGGGGTTTGAGAACACTGAAGCTTTCTTT; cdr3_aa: CASSRPGFENTEAFF
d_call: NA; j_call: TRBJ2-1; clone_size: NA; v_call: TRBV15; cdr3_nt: TGTGCCACCAGCAGACCCCGGGGGAATGAGCAGTTCTTC; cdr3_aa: CATSRPRGNEQFF
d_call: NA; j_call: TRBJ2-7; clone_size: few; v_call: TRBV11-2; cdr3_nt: TGTGCCAGCAGCTTATGGGGCCCGTTGGGCGAGCAGTACTTC; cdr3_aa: CASSLWGPLGEQYF
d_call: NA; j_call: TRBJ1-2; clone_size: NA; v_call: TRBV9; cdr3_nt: TGTGCCAGCAGCCTAGACGGTGGCTACACCTTC; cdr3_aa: CASSLDGGYTF
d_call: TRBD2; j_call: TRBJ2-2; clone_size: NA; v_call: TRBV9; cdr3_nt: TGTGCCAGCAGCCCAAACCTACTAGCGAGCACCGGGGAGCTGTTTTTT; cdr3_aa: CASSPNLLASTGELFF
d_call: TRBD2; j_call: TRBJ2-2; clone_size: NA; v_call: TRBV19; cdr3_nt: TGTGCCAGTAGTCTAGCGGCGAACACCGGGGAGCTGTTTTTT; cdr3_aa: CASSLAANTGELFF
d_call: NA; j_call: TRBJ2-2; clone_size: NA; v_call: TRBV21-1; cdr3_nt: TGTGCCAGCAGCAAAGATCGGGGAGATTTTAGAAGCACCGGGGAGCTGTTTTTT; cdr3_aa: CASSKDRGDFRSTGELFF
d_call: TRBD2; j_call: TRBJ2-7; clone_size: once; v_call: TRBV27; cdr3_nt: TGTGCCAGCAGTTTTTTTCGGGAGGGTAACCACGAGCAGTACTTC; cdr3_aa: CASSFFREGNHEQYF
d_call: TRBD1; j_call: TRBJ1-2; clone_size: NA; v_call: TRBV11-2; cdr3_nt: TGTGCCAGCAGCTTACACGTCTTACAGGGGGCCAGTAACTATGGCTACACCTTC; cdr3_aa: CASSLHVLQGASNYGYTF
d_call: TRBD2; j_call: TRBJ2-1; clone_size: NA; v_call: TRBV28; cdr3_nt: TGTGCCAGCATTCCCACCGACTTAGCGGGAGAAAATGAGCAGTTCTTC; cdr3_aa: CASIPTDLAGENEQFF
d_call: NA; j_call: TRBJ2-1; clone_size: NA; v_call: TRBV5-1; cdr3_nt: TGCGCCAGCAGCTTGGAGCGTTTTAATACTGAGCAGTTCTTC; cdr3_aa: CASSLERFNTEQFF
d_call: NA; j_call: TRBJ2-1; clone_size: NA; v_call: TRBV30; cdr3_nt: TGTGCCTGGAGTGAAGGGGGAGACTACAATGAGCAGTTCTTC; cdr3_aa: CAWSEGGDYNEQFF
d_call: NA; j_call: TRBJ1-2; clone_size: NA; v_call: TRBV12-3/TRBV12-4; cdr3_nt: TGTGCCAGCAGTCACAGGCGCTTGGGCGGCTACACCTTC; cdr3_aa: CASSHRRLGGYTF
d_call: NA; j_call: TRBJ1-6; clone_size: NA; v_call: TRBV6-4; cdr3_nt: TGTGCCAGCAGTTTTCAGGGGAGACAAGGTCCCCTCCACTTT; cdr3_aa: CASSFQGRQGPLHF
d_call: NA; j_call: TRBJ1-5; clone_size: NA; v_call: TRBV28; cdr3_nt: TGTGCCAGCAGCCCCGGACAGATCAATCAGCCCCAGCATTTT; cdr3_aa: CASSPGQINQPQHF
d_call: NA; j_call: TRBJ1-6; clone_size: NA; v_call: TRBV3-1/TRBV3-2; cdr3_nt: TGTGCCAGCAGCCAACACCCCGGGGTAATTAATTCACCCCTCCACTTT; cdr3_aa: CASSQHPGVINSPLHF
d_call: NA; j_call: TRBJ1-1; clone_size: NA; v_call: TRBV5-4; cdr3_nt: TGTGCCAGCAGGGGATTCGGACAGACGATCACTGAAGCTTTCTTT; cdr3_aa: CASRGFGQTITEAFF
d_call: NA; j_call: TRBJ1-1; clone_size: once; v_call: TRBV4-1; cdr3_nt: TGCGCCAGCAGCCAAGGAGGCCATCTGAACACTGAAGCTTTCTTT; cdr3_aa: CASSQGGHLNTEAFF
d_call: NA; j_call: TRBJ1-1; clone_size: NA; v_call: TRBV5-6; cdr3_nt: TGTGCCAGCAGCTTGGTTTACGAGGGTTACACTGAAGCTTTCTTT; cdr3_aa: CASSLVYEGYTEAFF
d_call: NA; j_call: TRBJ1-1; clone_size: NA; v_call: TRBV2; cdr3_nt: TGTGCCAGCATTACCCTCAGGGACACTGAAGCTTTCTTT; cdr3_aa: CASITLRDTEAFF
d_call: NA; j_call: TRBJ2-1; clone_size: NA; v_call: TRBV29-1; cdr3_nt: TGCAGCGTTGGGACGGGAGCGGGCAATGAGCAGTTCTTC; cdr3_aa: CSVGTGAGNEQFF
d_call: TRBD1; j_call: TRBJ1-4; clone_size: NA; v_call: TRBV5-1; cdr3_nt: TGCGCCAGCAGTGTCCAGGCAGGGGGTGTTGAAAAACTGTTTTTT; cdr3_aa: CASSVQAGGVEKLFF
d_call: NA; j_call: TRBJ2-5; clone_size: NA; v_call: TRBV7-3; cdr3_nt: TGTGCCAGCAGCTTACTGGAGACCCAGTACTTC; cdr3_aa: CASSLLETQYF
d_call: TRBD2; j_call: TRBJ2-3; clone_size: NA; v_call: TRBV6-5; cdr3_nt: TGTGCCAGCAGTTACTCGAGTAGCGGGGGTACAGATACGCAGTATTTT; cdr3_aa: CASSYSSSGGTDTQYF
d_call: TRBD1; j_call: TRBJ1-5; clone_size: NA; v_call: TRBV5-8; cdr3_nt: TGTGCCAGCAGCTTGGATGGCTGGGACAGGGGGTTTCAGCCCCAGCATTTT; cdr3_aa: CASSLDGWDRGFQPQHF
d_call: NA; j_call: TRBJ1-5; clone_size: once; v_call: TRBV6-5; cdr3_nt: TGTGCCAGCAGTTACTCGGCAGTTAGCAATCAGCCCCAGCATTTT; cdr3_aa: CASSYSAVSNQPQHF
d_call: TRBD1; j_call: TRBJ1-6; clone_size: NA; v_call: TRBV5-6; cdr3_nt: TGTGCCAGCAGCTCGCCCAAGGACAGGGGGCCTTCTTTTTCACCCCTCCACTTT; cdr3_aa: CASSSPKDRGPSFSPLHF
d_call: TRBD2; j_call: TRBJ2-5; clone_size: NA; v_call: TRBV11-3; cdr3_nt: TGTGCCAGCAGCAAGGGACTAGCGGGAAACCAAGAGACCCAGTACTTC; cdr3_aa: CASSKGLAGNQETQYF
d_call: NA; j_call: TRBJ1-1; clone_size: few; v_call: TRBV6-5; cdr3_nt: TGTGCCAGCAGCTCCCAGGGTCGGACTGAAGCTTTCTTT; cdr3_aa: CASSSQGRTEAFF
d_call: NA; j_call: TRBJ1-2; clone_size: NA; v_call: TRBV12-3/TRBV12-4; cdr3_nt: TGTGCCAGCAGTTCGAGACAGGCCTATGGCTACACCTTC; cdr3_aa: CASSSRQAYGYTF
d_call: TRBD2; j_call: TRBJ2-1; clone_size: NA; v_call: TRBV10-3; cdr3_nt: TGTGCCATCAAAATAGCGGGGGCGAATGAGCAGTTCTTC; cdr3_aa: CAIKIAGANEQFF
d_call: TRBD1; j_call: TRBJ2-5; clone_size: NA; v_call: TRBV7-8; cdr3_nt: TGTGCCAGCAGCCCAAGGACAGGGGACGGAGAGACCCAGTACTTC; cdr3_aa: CASSPRTGDGETQYF
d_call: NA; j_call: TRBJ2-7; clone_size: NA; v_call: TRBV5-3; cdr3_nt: TGTGCCAGAAAGGAGGAAGGGCGCGACGAGCAGTACTTC; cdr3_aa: CARKEEGRDEQYF
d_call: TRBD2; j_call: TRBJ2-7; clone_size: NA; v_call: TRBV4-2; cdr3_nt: TGTGCCAGCAGCCAAGATCTAGCGGGAAGCTACGAGCAGTACTTC; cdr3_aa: CASSQDLAGSYEQYF
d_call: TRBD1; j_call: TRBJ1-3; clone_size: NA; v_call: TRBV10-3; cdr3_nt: TGTGCCATCAGTGACCCGGGACAGAGCTCTGGAAACACCATATATTTT; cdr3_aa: CAISDPGQSSGNTIYF
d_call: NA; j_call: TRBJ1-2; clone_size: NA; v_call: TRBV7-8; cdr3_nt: TGTGCCAGCAGCCTTTCTGTTAACTATGGCTACACCTTC; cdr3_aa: CASSLSVNYGYTF
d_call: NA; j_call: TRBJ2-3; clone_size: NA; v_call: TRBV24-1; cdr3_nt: TGTGCCACCAGTGATTCGGACACTAGCACAGATACGCAGTATTTT; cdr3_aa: CATSDSDTSTDTQYF
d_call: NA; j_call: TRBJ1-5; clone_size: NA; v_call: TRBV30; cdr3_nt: TGTGCCTGGAGTGACCCTTGGGCCCCCAATCAGCCCCAGCATTTT; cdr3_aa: CAWSDPWAPNQPQHF
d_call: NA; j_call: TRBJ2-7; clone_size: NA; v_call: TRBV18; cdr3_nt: TGTGCCAGCTCACCAGGAGGAAGACCCTACGAGCAGTACTTC; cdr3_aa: CASSPGGRPYEQYF
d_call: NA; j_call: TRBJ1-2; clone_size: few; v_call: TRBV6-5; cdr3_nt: TGTGCCAGCAGTTACTCGACAGCCACTAACGGCTACACCTTC; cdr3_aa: CASSYSTATNGYTF
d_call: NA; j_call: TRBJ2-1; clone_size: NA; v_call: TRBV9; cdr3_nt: TGTGCCAGCAGCGTAGGAGGGGGGGCCTACAATGAGCAGTTCTTC; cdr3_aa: CASSVGGGAYNEQFF
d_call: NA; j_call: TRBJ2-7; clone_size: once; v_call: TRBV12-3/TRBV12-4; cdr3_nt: TGTGCCAGCGGCAGGGACTCCAACTACGAGCAGTACTTC; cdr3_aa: CASGRDSNYEQYF